Listed here are 25 T cell receptor beta chains from one sample, sequenced in a study of T cell responses to AZD1222 COVID-19 vaccine (dated by TCRdb to the early 2020s). The method behind the library was the immunoSEQ multiplex PCR assay. The table was pulled from immuneACCESS by TCRdb, which kept in-frame rearrangements only. Such tables lose some clones; where checked, under half of the loss comes from unresolved V genes, and the rest has no known cause. A total of about 180,000 clones appear in this sample, 88% of them only once. The top ten constitute approximately 26% of the sample. This specimen's time point label, interpreted: about 28 days (+/-7) after the second vaccine dose. This sample comprised peripheral blood, obtained 28 days after the second AZD1222 dose. The receptors stem from an adult who received the AZD1222 COVID-19 vaccine.

The chain recombines TRBV7-2 with TRBJ2-2; 8 bases are shared with TRBD2. This CDR3 is built from 15 residues. With 5 bases clipped from V and 4 bases from J, the junction kept 6 bases outside the gene matches. Germline V gene sequence: CDR1 SGHTA, CDR2 FQGNSA. The CDR3 protein is CASSPGTRPTGELFF. The CDR3 bases are TGTGCCAGCAGCCCCGGGACTAGACCCACCGGGGAGCTGTTTTTT.

A few counts support this clone. The CDR3, as DNA: TGTGCCAGCAGTTACCCCACCGCCGGGGCCAACGTCCTGACTTTC. Its protein is CASSYPTAGANVLTF. V gene TRBV6-2 or TRBV6-3 combines with J gene TRBJ2-6; D is unresolved. V was pared by 2 bases and J by 4 bases, with 9 bases between. The CDR3 runs to 15 residues. Germline loops: CDR1 MNHEY, CDR2 SVGEGT.

The genes are TRBV6-5 and TRBJ1-3; D unclear. CDR3 length: 14 amino acids. Germline V gives CDR1 MNHEY, CDR2 SVGAGI. V dropped 4 bases and J dropped 3 bases, with 10 bases sitting between them. Here the CDR3 reads CASSLDFNGNTIYF. The CDR3 nucleotides are TGTGCCAGCAGTTTGGACTTCAATGGAAACACCATATATTTT.

The genes are TRBV9 and TRBJ1-1, with TRBD1 as a possible D gene (5 bases). CDR3 length equals 15 residues. Germline CDR1 reads SGDLS; CDR2 reads YYNGEE. Trimming left V 0 bases short and J 7 bases short, with 16 bases between. CDR3 amino acids: CASSVAGSPGGEAFF. In nucleotides, the CDR3 is TGTGCCAGCAGCGTAGCGGGCAGCCCCGGGGGTGAAGCTTTCTTT.

This chain uses TRBV2 with TRBJ1-6, with D possibly matching TRBD1 (6 bases). The ends were cut back, 3 bases at V and 7 bases at J, with 13 bases in the middle. The CDR3 loop spans 15 amino acids. CDR1 is SNHLY and CDR2 is FYNNEI in the germline V gene. The DNA for the CDR3 is TGTGCCAGCAGTGAGTTGGGGGCAGAAAATTCACCCCTCCACTTT. It is translated as CASSELGAENSPLHF.

This sequence joins TRBV28 and TRBJ1-1; D not certain. Trimming took 5 bases from V and 5 from J, leaving 18 bases between them. Looked up from germline, CDR1 is MDHEN and CDR2 is SYDVKM. This CDR3 is built from 15 residues. The CDR3 here is CASSPPAPRWTEAFF. The CDR3 nucleotides are TGTGCCAGCAGTCCCCCGGCCCCACGGTGGACTGAAGCTTTCTTT.

J is TRBJ1-1 and V is TRBV4-3; tentative D call: TRBD1 (5 bases). The CDR3 totals 14 residues. Germline V gene sequence: CDR1 LGHNA, CDR2 YSLEER. The ends were cut back, 4 bases at V and 5 bases at J, with 14 bases in the middle. CDR3 sequence: CASSLHGGGTEAFF. The CDR3 coding sequence is TGCGCCAGCAGCCTCCACGGGGGAGGGACTGAAGCTTTCTTT.

The chain uses TRBV10-2 and TRBJ2-3; weak D call: TRBD1 (6 bases). The CDR3 has 14 amino acids. The ends were cut back, 1 base at V and 3 bases at J, with 8 bases in the middle. Looked up from germline, CDR1 is WSHSY and CDR2 is SAAADI. This CDR3 is CASSELTGTDTQYF. The CDR3 nucleotides read TGCGCCAGCAGTGAGTTAACAGGGACAGATACGCAGTATTTT.

The chain combines TRBV7-9 with TRBJ1-1, with 12 bases identical to TRBD1. V lost 1 base to trimming and J lost 7 bases; unmatched junction nucleotides: 13. The CDR3 runs 18 residues. Germline V gene sequence: CDR1 SEHNR, CDR2 FQNEAQ (reference sequence). DNA of the CDR3: TGTGCCAGCAGCTTAGTCGTCTTCCGGGACAGGGGGCATAGTGAAGCTTTCTTT. The encoded protein is CASSLVVFRDRGHSEAFF.

This clone has more than one count but fewer than ten. This sequence joins TRBV20-1 and TRBJ2-1; 10 bases map to TRBD2. In germline, CDR1 is DFQATT, CDR2 SNEGSKA (reference sequence). V shed 3 bases and J 2 bases; nucleotides not matched to a gene: 7. The CDR3 length is 16 residues. Here the CDR3 DNA reads TGCAGTGCTAGTCCTATAGCGGGAGGCGCCTACAATGAGCAGTTCTTC. Translated, it gives CSASPIAGGAYNEQFF.

The V gene is TRBV6-2 or TRBV6-3, the J gene TRBJ2-7; D might be TRBD2 (6 bases). CDR3 length equals 16 residues. V was shortened by 6 bases and J by 2 bases, with 20 bases between the two germline ends. Per the germline V gene, CDR1 is MNHEY and CDR2 is SVGEGT. The CDR3 nucleotides read TGTGCCAGCAGCCCCCTCTGGCGGGGCCCCACCTACGAGCAGTACTTC. The encoded protein is CASSPLWRGPTYEQYF.

The chain has TRBV28 and TRBJ2-7; possibly TRBD1 for D (6 bases). Germline CDR1 and CDR2: MDHEN and SYDVKM. The CDR3 covers 16 residues. Trimming left V 8 bases short and J 0 bases short, with 20 bases between. The CDR3 here is CASPPTRGPPSYEQYF. CDR3 nucleotides: TGTGCCAGCCCCCCCACCAGGGGCCCTCCCTCCTACGAGCAGTACTTC.

This clone was observed a single time. This chain connects TRBV28 to TRBJ1-2; no clear D. Trimming cost V 4 bases and J 10 bases, with 10 bases left between them. CDR1 is MDHEN and CDR2 is SYDVKM in the germline V gene. This CDR3 is built from 11 residues. CDR3 bases: TGTGCCAGCAGTTCCGGGCTCCTCTACACCTTC. This codes for CASSSGLLYTF.

The chain joins TRBV28 to TRBJ1-1; D might be TRBD1 (6 bases). CDR1 MDHEN and CDR2 SYDVKM come from the germline V gene. Trimming left V 6 bases short and J 5 bases short, with 16 bases between. The CDR3 extends over 14 amino acids. Written as DNA, the CDR3 is TGTGCCAGCAGCCTATTAACAGGGTCGACTGAAGCTTTCTTT. It translates to CASSLLTGSTEAFF. The full variable domain, its missing parts supplied by reference TRBV28 and TRBJ1-1, is DVKVTQSSRYLVKRTGEKVFLECVQDMDHENMFWYRQDPGLGLRLIYFSYDVKMKEKGDIPEGYSVSREKKERFSLILESASTNQTSMYLCASSLLTGSTEAFFGQGTRLTVV.

The chain combines TRBV7-3 with TRBJ1-6, with TRBD1 matching 8 bases. In germline, CDR1 is SGHTA, CDR2 FQGTGA. The CDR3 covers 15 residues. Trimming took 1 base from V and 7 from J; bases not matched to a gene: 3. Here the CDR3 reads CASSLSGQGNSPLHF. DNA for the CDR3: TGTGCCAGCAGCTTAAGTGGACAGGGAAATTCACCCCTCCACTTT. Looking up the rest from reference TRBV7-3 and TRBJ1-6 gives the full variable domain: GAGVSQTPSNKVTEKGKYVELRCDPISGHTALYWYRQSLGQGPEFLIYFQGTGAADDSGLPNDRFFAVRPEGSVSTLKIQRTERGDSAVYLCASSLSGQGNSPLHFGNGTRLTVT.

The V gene is TRBV2, the J gene TRBJ2-7, with 9 bases matching TRBD1. Germline-derived CDR1 and CDR2 are SNHLY and FYNNEI. With V trimmed by 9 bases and J by 4 bases, 7 bases remained unmatched. The CDR3 length is 13 residues. The CDR3 DNA reads TGTGCCAGTGGGACAGGGAATCTTTACGAGCAGTACTTC. Amino acids: CASGTGNLYEQYF.

The rearrangement uses TRBV9 and TRBJ2-2, with 12 nucleotides matching TRBD1. J gave up 5 bases and V 3 bases, and 11 bases lay outside the gene matches. The CDR3 loop spans 18 amino acids. In germline, CDR1 is SGDLS, CDR2 YYNGEE. The CDR3 spells CASSAISGQGAGTGELFF. The CDR3 nucleotides are TGTGCCAGCAGCGCTATCTCGGGACAGGGGGCAGGGACCGGGGAGCTGTTTTTT.

The V and J genes are TRBV19 and TRBJ2-3, with 8 bases fitting TRBD1. Germline V gives CDR1 LNHDA, CDR2 SQIVND (reference sequence). V lost 4 bases and J lost 4; bases outside the gene matches: 4. The CDR3 is 14 residues long. The CDR3 is CASSTQGAPDTQYF. The CDR3 DNA is TGTGCCAGTAGTACCCAGGGGGCCCCAGATACGCAGTATTTT.

The V call is TRBV5-4, the J call TRBJ2-3; 8 nucleotides agree with TRBD2. The CDR3 has 15 amino acids. The trim removed 0 bases at V and 0 bases at J, leaving 0 bases unmatched. The germline V gene encodes CDR1 SGHNT and CDR2 YYREEE (reference sequence). CDR3 DNA sequence: TGTGCCAGCAGCTTGGCTAGCGGGAGCACAGATACGCAGTATTTT. Protein product: CASSLASGSTDTQYF.

The CDR3 loop reads CASSPLGQGPREYF. The CDR3 DNA reads TGTGCCAGCAGCCCGTTGGGACAGGGCCCCCGGGAGTACTTC. This chain joins TRBV28 and TRBJ2-7, with 9 nucleotides matching TRBD1. Per the germline V gene, CDR1 is MDHEN and CDR2 is SYDVKM. This CDR3 is 14 amino acids long. V lost 6 bases to trimming and J lost 11 bases; unmatched junction nucleotides: 14.

The rearrangement links TRBV7-9 to TRBJ1-1; a possible D gene is TRBD1 (5 bases). V lost 0 bases and J lost 11, with 19 bases in between. The CDR3 consists of 15 residues. Germline values: CDR1 SEHNR, CDR2 FQNEAQ (reference sequence). CDR3 nucleotides: TGTGCCAGCAGCTTAGCGTCTCGAGACCCAGGGCGGGCTTTCTTT. It specifies CASSLASRDPGRAFF.

The V and J genes are TRBV11-2 and TRBJ2-5; tentative D call: TRBD1 (6 bases). The CDR3 totals 14 residues. Trimming stripped 5 bases from V and 4 bases from J, with 14 bases between. Germline loops: CDR1 SGHAT, CDR2 FQNNGV. CDR3: CASSKRSGAETQYF. The CDR3 DNA sequence: TGTGCCAGCAGCAAGAGATCAGGGGCAGAGACCCAGTACTTC.

The chain couples TRBV24-1 to TRBJ2-2, with D tentatively TRBD1 or TRBD2 (6 bases each). From germline, CDR1 is KGHDR and CDR2 SFDVKD. The CDR3 has 15 residues. Trimming removed 5 bases at V and 6 bases at J, with 15 bases between. DNA of the CDR3: TGTGCCACCAGTGTTCCCAGTGGGGGGCCCGGGGAGCTGTTTTTT. This encodes CATSVPSGGPGELFF.

The rearrangement links TRBV19 to TRBJ2-3; 7 bases fit TRBD1. V dropped 6 bases and J dropped 5; count of bases not matched to a gene: 11. The CDR3 length is 15 residues. Germline V gene lookup returns CDR1 LNHDA and CDR2 SQIVND (reference sequence). Here the CDR3 reads CASSPDREEGDTQYF. CDR3 nucleotides: TGTGCCAGTAGCCCCGACAGGGAAGAGGGAGATACGCAGTATTTT.

The chain uses TRBV14 and TRBJ2-7, with TRBD2 matching 9 bases. CDR1 is SGHDN and CDR2 is FVKESK in the germline V gene. CDR3 length equals 14 residues. The ends lost 6 bases at V and 7 bases at J; junction bases unmatched: 10. CDR3 amino acids: CASSRLAVLREQYF. Written as DNA, the CDR3 is TGTGCCAGCAGTAGACTAGCGGTGTTACGGGAGCAGTACTTC.